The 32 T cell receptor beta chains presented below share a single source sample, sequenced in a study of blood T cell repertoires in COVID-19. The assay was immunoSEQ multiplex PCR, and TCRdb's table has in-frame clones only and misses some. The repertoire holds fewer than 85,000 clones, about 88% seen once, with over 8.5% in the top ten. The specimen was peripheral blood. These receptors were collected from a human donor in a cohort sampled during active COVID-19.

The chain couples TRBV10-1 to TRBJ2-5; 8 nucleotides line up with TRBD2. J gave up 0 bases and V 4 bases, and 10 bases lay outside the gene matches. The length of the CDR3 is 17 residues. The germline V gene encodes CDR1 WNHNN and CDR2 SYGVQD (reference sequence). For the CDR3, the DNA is TGCGCCAGCAGTGCTACTAGCGGTTATACGTACCAAGAGACCCAGTACTTC. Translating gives CASSATSGYTYQETQYF.

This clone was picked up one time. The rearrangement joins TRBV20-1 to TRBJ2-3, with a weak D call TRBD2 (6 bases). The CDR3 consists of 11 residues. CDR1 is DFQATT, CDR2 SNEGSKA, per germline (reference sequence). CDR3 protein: CSPGVLDTQYF. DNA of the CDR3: TGCAGCCCGGGAGTCCTTGATACGCAGTATTTT.

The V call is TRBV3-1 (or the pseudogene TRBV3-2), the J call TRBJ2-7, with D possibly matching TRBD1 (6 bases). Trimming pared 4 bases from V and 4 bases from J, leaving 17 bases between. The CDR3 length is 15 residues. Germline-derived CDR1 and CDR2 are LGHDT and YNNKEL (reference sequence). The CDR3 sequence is CASSLSPGRGYEQYF. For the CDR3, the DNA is TGTGCCAGCAGCCTATCCCCGGGCAGGGGATACGAGCAGTACTTC.

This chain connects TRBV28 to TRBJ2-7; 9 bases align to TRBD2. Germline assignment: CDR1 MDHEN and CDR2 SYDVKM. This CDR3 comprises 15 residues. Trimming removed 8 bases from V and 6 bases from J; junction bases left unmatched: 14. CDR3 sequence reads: CASSPGTSHRGEQYF. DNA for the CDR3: TGTGCCAGCTCCCCCGGGACTAGCCACCGAGGCGAGCAGTACTTC.

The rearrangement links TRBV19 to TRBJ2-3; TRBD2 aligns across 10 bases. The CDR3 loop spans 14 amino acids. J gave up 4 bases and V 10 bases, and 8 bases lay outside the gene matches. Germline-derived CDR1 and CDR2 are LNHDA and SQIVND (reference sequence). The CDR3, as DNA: TGTGCCACCCGGCCAGCGGGGGGGCCAGATACGCAGTATTTT. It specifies CATRPAGGPDTQYF.

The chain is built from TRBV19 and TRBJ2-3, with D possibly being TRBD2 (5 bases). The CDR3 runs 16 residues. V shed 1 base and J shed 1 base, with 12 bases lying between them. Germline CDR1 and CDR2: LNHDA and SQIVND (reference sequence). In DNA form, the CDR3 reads TGTGCCAGTAGTATAGGGGCGGGTCTAGGCACAGATACGCAGTATTTT. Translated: CASSIGAGLGTDTQYF.

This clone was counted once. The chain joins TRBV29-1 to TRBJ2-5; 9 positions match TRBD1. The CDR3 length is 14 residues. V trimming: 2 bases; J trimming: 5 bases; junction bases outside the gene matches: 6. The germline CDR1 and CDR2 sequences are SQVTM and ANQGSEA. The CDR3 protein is CSVEPRDRVETQYF. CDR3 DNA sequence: TGCAGCGTTGAACCCCGGGACAGGGTGGAGACCCAGTACTTC. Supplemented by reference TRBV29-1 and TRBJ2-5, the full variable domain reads SAVISQKPSRDICQRGTSLTIQCQVDSQVTMMFWYRQQPGQSLTLIATANQGSEATYESGFVIDKFPISRPNLTFSTLTVSNMSPEDSSIYLCSVEPRDRVETQYFGPGTRLLVL.

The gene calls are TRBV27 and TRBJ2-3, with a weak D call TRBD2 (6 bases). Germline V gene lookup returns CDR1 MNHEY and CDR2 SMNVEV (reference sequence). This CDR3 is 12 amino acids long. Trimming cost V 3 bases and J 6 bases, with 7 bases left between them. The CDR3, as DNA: TGTGCCAGCAGTTTCCGGGGGGATACGCAGTATTTT. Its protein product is CASSFRGDTQYF.

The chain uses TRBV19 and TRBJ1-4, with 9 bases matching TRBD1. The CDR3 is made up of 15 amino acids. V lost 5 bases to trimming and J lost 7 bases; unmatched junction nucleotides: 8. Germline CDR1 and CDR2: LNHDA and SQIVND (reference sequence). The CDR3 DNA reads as TGTGCCAGTAGTCCCTTAAGACAGGGGGGTGAAAAACTGTTTTTT. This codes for CASSPLRQGGEKLFF.

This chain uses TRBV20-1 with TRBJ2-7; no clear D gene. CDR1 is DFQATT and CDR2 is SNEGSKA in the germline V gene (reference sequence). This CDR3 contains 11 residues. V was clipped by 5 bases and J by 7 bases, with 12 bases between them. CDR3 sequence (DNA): TGCAGTGCTCGCCCTAGGTGGGAGCAGTACTTC. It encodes CSARPRWEQYF.

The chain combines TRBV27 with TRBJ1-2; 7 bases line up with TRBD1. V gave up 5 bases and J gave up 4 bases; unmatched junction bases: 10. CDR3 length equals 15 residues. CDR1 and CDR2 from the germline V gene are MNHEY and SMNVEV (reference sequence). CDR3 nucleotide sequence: TGTGCCAGCAGTGCCTCCGGGACAGCCTTCTATGGCTACACCTTC. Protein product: CASSASGTAFYGYTF.

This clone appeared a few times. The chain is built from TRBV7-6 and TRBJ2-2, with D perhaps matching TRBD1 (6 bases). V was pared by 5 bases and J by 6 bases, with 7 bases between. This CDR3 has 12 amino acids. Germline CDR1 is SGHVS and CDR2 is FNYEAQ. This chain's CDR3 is CASSPGAGELFF. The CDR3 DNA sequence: TGTGCCAGCAGCCCAGGGGCCGGGGAGCTGTTTTTT. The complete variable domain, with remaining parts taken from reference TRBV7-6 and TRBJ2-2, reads GAGVSQSPRYKVTKRGQDVALRCDPISGHVSLYWYRQALGQGPEFLTYFNYEAQQDKSGLPNDRFSAERPEGSISTLTIQRTEQRDSAMYRCASSPGAGELFFGEGSRLTVL.

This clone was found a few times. The CDR3 region is CASSLPGGREQFF. The CDR3 bases are TGTGCCAGCAGCCTACCGGGGGGACGTGAGCAGTTCTTC. The V and J genes are TRBV11-2 and TRBJ2-1; 7 bases line up with TRBD2. Germline CDR1 is SGHAT and CDR2 is FQNNGV. V lost 5 bases and J lost 9; bases outside the gene matches: 7. The CDR3 loop spans 13 amino acids.

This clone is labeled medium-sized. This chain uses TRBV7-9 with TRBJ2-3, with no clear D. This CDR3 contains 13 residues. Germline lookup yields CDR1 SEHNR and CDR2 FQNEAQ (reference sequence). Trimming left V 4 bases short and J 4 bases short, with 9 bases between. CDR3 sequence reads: CASSSRVSDTQYF. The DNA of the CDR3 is TGTGCCAGCAGCTCGCGCGTGTCAGATACGCAGTATTTT.

The CDR3 region is CASAQPNYGYTF. CDR3 DNA sequence: TGTGCCAGCGCACAACCTAACTATGGCTACACCTTC. The chain combines TRBV2 with TRBJ1-2; D uncertain. Per the germline V gene, CDR1 is SNHLY and CDR2 is FYNNEI. V shed 8 bases and J shed 0 bases, with 7 bases lying between them. The CDR3 covers 12 residues.

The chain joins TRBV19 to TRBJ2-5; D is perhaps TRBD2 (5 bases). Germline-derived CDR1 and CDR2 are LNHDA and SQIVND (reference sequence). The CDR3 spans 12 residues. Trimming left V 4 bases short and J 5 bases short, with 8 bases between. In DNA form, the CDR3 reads TGTGCCAGTAGTACCCGCGGGGAGACCCAGTACTTC. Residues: CASSTRGETQYF.

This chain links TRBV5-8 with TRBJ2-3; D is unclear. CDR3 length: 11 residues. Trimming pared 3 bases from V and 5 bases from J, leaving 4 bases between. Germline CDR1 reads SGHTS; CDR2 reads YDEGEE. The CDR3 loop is CASSSVDTQYF. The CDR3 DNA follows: TGTGCCAGCAGCTCCGTAGATACGCAGTATTTT.

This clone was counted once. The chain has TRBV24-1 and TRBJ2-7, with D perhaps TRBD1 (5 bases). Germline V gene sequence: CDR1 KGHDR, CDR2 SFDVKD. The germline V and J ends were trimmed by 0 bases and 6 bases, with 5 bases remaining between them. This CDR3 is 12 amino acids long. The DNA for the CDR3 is TGTGCCACCAGTGATTTGGGGGCCGAGCAGTACTTC. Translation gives CATSDLGAEQYF.

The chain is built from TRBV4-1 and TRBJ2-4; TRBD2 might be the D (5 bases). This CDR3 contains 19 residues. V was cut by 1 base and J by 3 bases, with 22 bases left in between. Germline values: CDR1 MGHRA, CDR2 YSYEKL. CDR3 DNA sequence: TGCGCCAGCAGCCAAGGGTTTTACACCGGGGAGACAATCAAAAACATTCAGTACTTC. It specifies CASSQGFYTGETIKNIQYF.

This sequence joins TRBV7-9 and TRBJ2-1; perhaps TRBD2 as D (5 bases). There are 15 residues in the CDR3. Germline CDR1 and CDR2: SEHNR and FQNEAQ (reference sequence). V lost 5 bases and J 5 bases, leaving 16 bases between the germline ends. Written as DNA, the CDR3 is TGTGCCAGCAGCGGCAAACTAGTTTTAAACAATGAGCAGTTCTTC. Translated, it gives CASSGKLVLNNEQFF.

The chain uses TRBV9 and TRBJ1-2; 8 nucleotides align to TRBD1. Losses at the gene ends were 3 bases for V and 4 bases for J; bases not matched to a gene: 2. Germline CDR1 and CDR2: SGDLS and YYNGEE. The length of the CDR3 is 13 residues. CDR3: CASSGTGGYGYTF. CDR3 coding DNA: TGTGCCAGCAGCGGAACAGGGGGCTATGGCTACACCTTC.

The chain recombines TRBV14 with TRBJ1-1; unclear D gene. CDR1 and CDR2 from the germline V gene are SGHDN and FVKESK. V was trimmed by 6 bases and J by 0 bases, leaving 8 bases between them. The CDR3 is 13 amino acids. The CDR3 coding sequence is TGTGCCAGCAGTACGACACTGAACACTGAAGCTTTCTTT. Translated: CASSTTLNTEAFF.

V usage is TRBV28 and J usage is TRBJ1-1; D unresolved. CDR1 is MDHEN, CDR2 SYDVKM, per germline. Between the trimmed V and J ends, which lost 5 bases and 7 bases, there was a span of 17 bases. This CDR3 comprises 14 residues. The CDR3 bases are TGTGCCAGCAGTCAGTATGCTATTCGGGTTGAAGCTTTCTTT. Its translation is CASSQYAIRVEAFF.

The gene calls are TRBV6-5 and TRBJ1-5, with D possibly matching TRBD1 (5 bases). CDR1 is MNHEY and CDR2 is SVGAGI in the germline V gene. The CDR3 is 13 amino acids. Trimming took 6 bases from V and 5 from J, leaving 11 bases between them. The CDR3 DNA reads TGTGCCAGCAGGGGGGGAAAACATCAGCCCCAGCATTTT. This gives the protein CASRGGKHQPQHF.

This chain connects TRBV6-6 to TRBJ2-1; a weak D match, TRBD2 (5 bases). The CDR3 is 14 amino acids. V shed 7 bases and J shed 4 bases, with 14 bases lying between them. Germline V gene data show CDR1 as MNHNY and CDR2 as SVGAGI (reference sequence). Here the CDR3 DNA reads TGTGCCAGCATCGAGGGCCTAAGGTACAATGAGCAGTTCTTC. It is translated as CASIEGLRYNEQFF.

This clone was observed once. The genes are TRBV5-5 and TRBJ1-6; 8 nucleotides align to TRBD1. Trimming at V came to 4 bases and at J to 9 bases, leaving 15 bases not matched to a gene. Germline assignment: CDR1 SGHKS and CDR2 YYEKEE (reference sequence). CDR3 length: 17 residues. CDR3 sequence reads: CASSPSPGTGFGSPLHF. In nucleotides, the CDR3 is TGTGCCAGCAGCCCTAGTCCCGGGACAGGTTTCGGTTCACCCCTCCACTTT.

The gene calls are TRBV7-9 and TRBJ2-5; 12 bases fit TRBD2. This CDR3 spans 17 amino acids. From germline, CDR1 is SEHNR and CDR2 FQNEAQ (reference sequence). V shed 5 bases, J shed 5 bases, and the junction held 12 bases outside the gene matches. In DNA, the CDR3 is TGTGCCAGCAGCCCCGGGACTAGCGGGCGACAACGGGAGACCCAGTACTTC. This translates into CASSPGTSGRQRETQYF.

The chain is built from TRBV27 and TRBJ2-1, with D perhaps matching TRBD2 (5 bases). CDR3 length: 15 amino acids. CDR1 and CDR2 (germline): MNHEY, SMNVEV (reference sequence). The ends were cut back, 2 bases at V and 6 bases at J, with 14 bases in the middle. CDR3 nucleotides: TGTGCCAGCAGTTTAATCCTAGCTGAGTTCAATGAGCAGTTCTTC. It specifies CASSLILAEFNEQFF.

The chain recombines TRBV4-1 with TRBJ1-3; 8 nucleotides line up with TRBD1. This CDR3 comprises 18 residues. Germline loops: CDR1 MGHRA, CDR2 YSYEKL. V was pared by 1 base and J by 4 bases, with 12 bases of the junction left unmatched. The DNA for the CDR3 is TGCGCCAGCAGCCAAGGGGGAGCGCAGGGGGCGAGAGGAAACACCATATATTTT. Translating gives CASSQGGAQGARGNTIYF.

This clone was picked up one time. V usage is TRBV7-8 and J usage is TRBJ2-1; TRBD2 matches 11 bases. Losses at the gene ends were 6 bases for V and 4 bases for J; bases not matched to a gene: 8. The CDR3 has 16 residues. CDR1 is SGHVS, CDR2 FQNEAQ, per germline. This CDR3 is CASRRTSGHLYNEQFF. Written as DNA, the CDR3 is TGTGCCAGCAGGAGGACTAGCGGGCACCTATACAATGAGCAGTTCTTC.

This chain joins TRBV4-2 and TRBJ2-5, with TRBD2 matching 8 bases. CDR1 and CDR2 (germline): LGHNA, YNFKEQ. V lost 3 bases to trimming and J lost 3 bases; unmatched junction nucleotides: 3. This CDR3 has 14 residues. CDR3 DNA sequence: TGTGCCAGCAGCCAGGAACTAGCGGAAGAGACCCAGTACTTC. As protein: CASSQELAEETQYF.

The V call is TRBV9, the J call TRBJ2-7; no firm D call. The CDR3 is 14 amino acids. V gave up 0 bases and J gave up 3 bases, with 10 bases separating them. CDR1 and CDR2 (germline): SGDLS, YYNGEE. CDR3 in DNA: TGTGCCAGCAGCGTAGAATGGGCAGACTACGAGCAGTACTTC. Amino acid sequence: CASSVEWADYEQYF.